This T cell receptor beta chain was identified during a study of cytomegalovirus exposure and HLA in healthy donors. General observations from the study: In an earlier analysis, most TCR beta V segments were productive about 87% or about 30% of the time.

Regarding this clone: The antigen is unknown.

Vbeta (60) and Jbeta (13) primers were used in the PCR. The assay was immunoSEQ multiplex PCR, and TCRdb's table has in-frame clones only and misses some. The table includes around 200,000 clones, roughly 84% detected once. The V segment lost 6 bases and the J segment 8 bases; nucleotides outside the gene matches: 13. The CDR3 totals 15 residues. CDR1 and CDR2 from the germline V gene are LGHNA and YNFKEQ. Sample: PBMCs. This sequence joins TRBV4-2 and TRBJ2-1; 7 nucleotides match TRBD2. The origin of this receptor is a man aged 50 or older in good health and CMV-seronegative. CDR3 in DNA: TGTGCCAGCAGAAATTTCGGGGGAGGGCGAGATGAGCAGTTCTTC. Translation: CASRNFGGGRDEQFF.